This TCR beta chain was obtained from a study of identifying expanded T cells in peripheral blood. Study observations and caveats: Technical replicates showed around 1.2 changed clones; two weeks around 15; four weeks 19. Variance in clone template counts between approximately two-week samples significantly increased with total template count across all healthy donors.

Worth noting for this clone: Its antigen is not known.

No infections or other immune events were documented during collection. Libraries were prepared by immunoSEQ multiplex PCR; TCRdb keeps only in-frame clonotypes and omits some of them. The top ten hold 7% to 10% of the sample, which has 100,000 to 150,000 clones, 75% to 90% seen once. Per germline, CDR1 LGHNA and CDR2 YNFKEQ. The CDR3 contains 15 residues. V shed 0 bases and J 10 bases; nucleotides not matched to a gene: 10. The rearrangement uses TRBV4-2 and TRBJ1-1; 8 bases line up with TRBD1. The source material was blood. This sequence originates from a person between 18 and 75 years old in good health. The CDR3 nucleotides are TGTGCCAGCAGCCAAGATCGGACAGGGACAATCCGAGCTTTCTTT. Translating gives CASSQDRTGTIRAFF.